Below are 3 T cell receptor beta chains sequenced from a single sample in a study of response to subunit inactivated influenza vaccine. Via MiXCR, TCRdb re-called the RT-PCR reads, giving one row per CDR3 protein. Here the sample spans roughly 540,000 distinct CDR3 sequences, roughly 25% being singletons. This sample also belongs to another study, concerning T cells expressing NK-cell markers. That source reports: Beta-chain TCR cDNA was generated via 5'RACE template switching with UMIs.

This specimen was CD4+ T cells sorted from PBMCs, taken roughly 12 days after vaccination. These receptors all stem from a man in his fifties who received an inactivated influenza vaccine.

V is TRBV20-1 and J is TRBJ1-5; D gene ambiguous. The CDR3 sequence is 13 residues long. The germline V and J ends were trimmed by 3 bases and 8 bases, with 14 bases remaining between them. Germline loops: CDR1 DFQATT, CDR2 SNEGSKA (reference sequence). CDR3 amino acids: CSASAGAWEPQHF. CDR3 bases: TGCAGTGCTAGTGCAGGCGCCTGGGAGCCCCAGCATTTT.

Only a few counts were recorded for this clonotype. The V call is TRBV20-1, the J call TRBJ2-1; TRBD2 matches 7 bases. The CDR3 contains 13 residues. The germline gives CDR1 DFQATT, CDR2 SNEGSKA (reference sequence). V was pared by 4 bases and J by 5 bases, with 5 bases of the junction left unmatched. CDR3 protein: CSATGRWNNEQFF. CDR3 in DNA: TGCAGTGCTACCGGGAGGTGGAACAATGAGCAGTTCTTC.

This clonotype was counted between two and nine times. The gene calls are TRBV5-4 and TRBJ2-2; possible D gene TRBD1, 5 bases. V dropped 4 bases and J dropped 1 base, with 8 bases sitting between them. In germline, CDR1 is SGHNT, CDR2 YYREEE (reference sequence). This CDR3 contains 14 residues. The DNA for the CDR3 is TGTGCCAGCAGCCAGGACATGAACACCGGGGAGCTGTTTTTT. Translating gives CASSQDMNTGELFF.